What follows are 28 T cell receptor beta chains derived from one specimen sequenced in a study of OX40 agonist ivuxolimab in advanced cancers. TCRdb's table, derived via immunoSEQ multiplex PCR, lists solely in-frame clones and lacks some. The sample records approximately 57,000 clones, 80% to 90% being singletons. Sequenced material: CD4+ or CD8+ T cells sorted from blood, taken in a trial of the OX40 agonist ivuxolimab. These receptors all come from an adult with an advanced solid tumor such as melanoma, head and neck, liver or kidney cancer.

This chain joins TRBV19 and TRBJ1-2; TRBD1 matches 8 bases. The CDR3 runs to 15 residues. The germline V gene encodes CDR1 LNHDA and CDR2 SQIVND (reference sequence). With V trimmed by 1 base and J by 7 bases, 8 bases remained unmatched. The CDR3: CASSIVGQGWRGYTF. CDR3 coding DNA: TGTGCCAGTAGTATAGTAGGACAGGGTTGGCGTGGCTACACCTTC.

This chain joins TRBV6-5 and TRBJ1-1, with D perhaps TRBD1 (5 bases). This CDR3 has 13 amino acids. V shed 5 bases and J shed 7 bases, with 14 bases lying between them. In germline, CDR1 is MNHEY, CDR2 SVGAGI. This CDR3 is CASSKSGHLEAFF. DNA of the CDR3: TGTGCCAGCAGTAAGTCAGGACATCTTGAAGCTTTCTTT.

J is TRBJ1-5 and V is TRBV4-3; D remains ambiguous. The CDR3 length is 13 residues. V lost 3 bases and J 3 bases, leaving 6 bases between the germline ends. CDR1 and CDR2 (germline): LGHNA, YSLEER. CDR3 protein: CASSQDLNQPQHF. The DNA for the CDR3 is TGCGCCAGCAGCCAGGATCTCAATCAGCCCCAGCATTTT.

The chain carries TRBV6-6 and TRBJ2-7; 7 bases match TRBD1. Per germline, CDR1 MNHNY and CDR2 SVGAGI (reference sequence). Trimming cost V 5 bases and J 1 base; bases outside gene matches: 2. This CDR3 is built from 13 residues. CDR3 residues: CASSGQVSYEQYF. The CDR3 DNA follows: TGTGCCAGCAGTGGACAGGTTTCCTACGAGCAGTACTTC.

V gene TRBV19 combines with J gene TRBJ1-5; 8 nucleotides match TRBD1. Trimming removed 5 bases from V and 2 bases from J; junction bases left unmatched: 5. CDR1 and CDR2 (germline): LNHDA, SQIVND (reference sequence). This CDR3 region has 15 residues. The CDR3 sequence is CASSSRGLGNQPQHF. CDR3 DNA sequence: TGTGCCAGTAGTTCCAGGGGGCTTGGCAATCAGCCCCAGCATTTT. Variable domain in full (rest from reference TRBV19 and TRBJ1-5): DGGITQSPKYLFRKEGQNVTLSCEQNLNHDAMYWYRQDPGQGLRLIYYSQIVNDFQKGDIAEGYSVSREKKESFPLTVTSAQKNPTAFYLCASSSRGLGNQPQHFGDGTRLSIL.

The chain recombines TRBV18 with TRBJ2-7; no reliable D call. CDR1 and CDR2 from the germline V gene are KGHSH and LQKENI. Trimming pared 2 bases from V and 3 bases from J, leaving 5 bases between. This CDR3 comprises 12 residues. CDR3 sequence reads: CASSPGDYEQYF. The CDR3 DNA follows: TGTGCCAGCTCACCAGGAGACTACGAGCAGTACTTC.

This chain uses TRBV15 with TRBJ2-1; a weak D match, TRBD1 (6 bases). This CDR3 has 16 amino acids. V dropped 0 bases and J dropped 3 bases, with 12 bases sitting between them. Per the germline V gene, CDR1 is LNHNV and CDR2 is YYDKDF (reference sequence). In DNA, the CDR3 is TGTGCCACCAGCAGAGAGGGGGCGGATAACTACAATGAGCAGTTCTTC. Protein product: CATSREGADNYNEQFF.

The CDR3 sequence: CASSFTVLETQYF. In DNA, the CDR3 is TGTGCCAGCAGTTTTACAGTCCTAGAGACCCAGTACTTC. The V gene is TRBV27, the J gene TRBJ2-5; D is unclear. Trimming took off 3 bases at V and 4 bases at J, with 9 bases between the two ends. CDR3 length: 13 amino acids. The germline V gene has CDR1 MNHEY and CDR2 SMNVEV (reference sequence).

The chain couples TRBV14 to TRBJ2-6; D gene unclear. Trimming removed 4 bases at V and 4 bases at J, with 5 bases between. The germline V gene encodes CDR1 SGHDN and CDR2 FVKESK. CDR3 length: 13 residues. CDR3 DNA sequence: TGTGCCAGCAGCCTCGCGGGGGCCAACGTCCTGACTTTC. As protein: CASSLAGANVLTF.

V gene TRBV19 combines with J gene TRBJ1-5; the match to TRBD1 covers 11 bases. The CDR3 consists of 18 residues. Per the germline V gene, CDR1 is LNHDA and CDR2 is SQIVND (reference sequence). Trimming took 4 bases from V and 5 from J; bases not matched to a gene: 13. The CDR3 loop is CASSRWPQGTGGHQPQHF. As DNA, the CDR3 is TGTGCCAGTAGTAGGTGGCCCCAAGGGACAGGGGGACATCAGCCCCAGCATTTT. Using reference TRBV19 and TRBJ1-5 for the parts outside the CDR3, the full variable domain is DGGITQSPKYLFRKEGQNVTLSCEQNLNHDAMYWYRQDPGQGLRLIYYSQIVNDFQKGDIAEGYSVSREKKESFPLTVTSAQKNPTAFYLCASSRWPQGTGGHQPQHFGDGTRLSIL.

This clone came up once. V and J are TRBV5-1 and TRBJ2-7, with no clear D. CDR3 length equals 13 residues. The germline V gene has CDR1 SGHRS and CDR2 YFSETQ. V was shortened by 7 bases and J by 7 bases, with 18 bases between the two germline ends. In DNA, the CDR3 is TGCGCCAGCGCTGGGCCCCAGGCTGAGGAGCAGTACTTC. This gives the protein CASAGPQAEEQYF.

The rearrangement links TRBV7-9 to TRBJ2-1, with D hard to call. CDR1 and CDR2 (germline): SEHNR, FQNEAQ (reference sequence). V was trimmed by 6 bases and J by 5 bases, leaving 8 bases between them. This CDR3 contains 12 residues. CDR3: CASSRTNNEQFF. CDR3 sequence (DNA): TGTGCCAGCAGTCGAACAAACAATGAGCAGTTCTTC. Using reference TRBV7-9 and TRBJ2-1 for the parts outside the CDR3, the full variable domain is DTGVSQNPRHKITKRGQNVTFRCDPISEHNRLYWYRQTLGQGPEFLTYFQNEAQLEKSRLLSDRFSAERPKGSFSTLEIQRTEQGDSAMYLCASSRTNNEQFFGPGTRLTVL.

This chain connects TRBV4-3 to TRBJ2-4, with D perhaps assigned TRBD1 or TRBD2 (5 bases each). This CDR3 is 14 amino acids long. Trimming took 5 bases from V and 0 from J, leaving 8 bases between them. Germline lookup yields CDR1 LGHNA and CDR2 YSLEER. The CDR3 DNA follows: TGCGCCAGCAGCGGGGACCTAGCCAAAAACATTCAGTACTTC. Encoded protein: CASSGDLAKNIQYF.

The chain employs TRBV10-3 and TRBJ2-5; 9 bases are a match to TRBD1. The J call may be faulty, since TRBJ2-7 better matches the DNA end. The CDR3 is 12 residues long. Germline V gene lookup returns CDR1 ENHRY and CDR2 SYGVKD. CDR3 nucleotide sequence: TGTGCCACGGGGGGACAGGGTTACGAGCAGTACTTC. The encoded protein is CATGGQGYEQYF.

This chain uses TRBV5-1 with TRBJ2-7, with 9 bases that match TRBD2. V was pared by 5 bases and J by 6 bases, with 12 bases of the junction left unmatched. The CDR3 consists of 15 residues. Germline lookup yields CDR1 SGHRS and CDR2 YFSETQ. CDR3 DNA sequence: TGCGCCAGCAGGCTGGGTGCGGGAGGGCCGGGCGAGCAGTACTTC. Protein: CASRLGAGGPGEQYF.

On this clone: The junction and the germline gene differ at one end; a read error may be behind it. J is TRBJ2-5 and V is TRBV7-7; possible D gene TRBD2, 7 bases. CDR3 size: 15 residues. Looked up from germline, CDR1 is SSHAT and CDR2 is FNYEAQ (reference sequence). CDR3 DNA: TGTGCTAGCAGCTTAGGGGGGGGAAATGAAGAGACCCAGTACTTC. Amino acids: CASSLGGGNEETQYF.

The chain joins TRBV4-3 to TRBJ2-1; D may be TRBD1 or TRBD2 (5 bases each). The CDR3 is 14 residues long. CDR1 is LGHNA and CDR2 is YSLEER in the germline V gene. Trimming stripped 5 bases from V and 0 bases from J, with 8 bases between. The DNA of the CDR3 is TGCGCCAGCAGCGGGACCCGCTCCTACAATGAGCAGTTCTTC. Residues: CASSGTRSYNEQFF.

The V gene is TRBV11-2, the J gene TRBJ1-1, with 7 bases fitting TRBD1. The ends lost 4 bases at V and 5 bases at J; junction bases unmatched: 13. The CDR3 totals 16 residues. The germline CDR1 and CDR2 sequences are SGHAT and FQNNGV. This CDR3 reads CASSYGGLPGGTEAFF. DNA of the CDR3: TGTGCCAGCAGCTATGGAGGACTCCCAGGGGGGACTGAAGCTTTCTTT.

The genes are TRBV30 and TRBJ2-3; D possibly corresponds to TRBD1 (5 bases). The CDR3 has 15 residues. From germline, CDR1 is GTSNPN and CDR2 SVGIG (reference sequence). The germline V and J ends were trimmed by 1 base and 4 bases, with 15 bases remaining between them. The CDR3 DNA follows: TGTGCCTGGAGTGAGGGGATGGCCAGTGCAGATACGCAGTATTTT. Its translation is CAWSEGMASADTQYF.

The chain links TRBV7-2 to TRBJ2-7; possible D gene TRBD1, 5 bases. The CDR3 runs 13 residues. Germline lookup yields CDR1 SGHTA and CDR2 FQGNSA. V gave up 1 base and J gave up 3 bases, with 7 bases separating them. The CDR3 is CASSLEQGYEQYF. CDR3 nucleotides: TGTGCCAGCAGCTTAGAGCAGGGCTACGAGCAGTACTTC.

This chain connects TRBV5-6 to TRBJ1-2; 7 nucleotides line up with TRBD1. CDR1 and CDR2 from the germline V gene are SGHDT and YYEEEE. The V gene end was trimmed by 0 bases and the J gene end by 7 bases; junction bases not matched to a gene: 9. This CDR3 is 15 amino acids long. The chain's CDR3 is CASSLERTGQSGYTF. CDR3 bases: TGTGCCAGCAGCTTGGAACGGACAGGCCAATCTGGCTACACCTTC. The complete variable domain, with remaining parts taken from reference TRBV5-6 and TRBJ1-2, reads DAGVTQSPTHLIKTRGQQVTLRCSPKSGHDTVSWYQQALGQGPQFIFQYYEEEERQRGNFPDRFSGHQFPNYSSELNVNALLLGDSALYLCASSLERTGQSGYTFGSGTRLTVV.

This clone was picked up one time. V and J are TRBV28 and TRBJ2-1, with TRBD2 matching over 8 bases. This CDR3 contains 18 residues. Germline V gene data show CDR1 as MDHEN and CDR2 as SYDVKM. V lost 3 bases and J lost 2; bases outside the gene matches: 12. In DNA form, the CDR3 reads TGTGCCAGCAGTTTTGGACCGCTATCCGGGAGGGCCTACAATGAGCAGTTCTTC. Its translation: CASSFGPLSGRAYNEQFF.

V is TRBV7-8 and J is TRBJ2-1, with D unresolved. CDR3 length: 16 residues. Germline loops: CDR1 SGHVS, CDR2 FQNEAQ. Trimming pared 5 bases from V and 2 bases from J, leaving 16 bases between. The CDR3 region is CASSTLLGGAYNEQFF. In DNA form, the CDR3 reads TGTGCCAGCAGCACCCTTCTGGGTGGGGCCTACAATGAGCAGTTCTTC.

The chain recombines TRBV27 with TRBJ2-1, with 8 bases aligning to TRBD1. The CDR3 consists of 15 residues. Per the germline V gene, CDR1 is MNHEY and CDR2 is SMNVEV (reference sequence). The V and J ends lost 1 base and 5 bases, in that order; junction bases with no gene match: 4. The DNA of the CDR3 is TGTGCCAGCAGTTTATGGACAGGGCGAGACAATGAGCAGTTCTTC. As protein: CASSLWTGRDNEQFF.

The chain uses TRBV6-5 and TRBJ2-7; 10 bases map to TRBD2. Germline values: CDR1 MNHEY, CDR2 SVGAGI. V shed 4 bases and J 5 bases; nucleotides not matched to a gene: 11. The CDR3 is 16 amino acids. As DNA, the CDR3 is TGTGCCAGCAGTTCCCCGGCGAGCGGGAGGGCCCACGAGCAGTACTTC. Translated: CASSSPASGRAHEQYF.

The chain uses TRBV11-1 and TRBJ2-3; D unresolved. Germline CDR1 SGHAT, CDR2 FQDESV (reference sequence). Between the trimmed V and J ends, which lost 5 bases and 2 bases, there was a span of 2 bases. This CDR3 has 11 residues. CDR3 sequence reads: CASSNTDTQYF. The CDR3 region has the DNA TGTGCCAGCAGCAACACAGATACGCAGTATTTT.

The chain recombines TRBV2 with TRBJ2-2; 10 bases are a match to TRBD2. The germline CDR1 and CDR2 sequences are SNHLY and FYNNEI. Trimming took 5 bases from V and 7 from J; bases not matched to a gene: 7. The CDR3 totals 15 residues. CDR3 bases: TGTGCCAGCAGTCTAGCGGGAGCGGGTATCGGGGAGCTGTTTTTT. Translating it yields CASSLAGAGIGELFF.

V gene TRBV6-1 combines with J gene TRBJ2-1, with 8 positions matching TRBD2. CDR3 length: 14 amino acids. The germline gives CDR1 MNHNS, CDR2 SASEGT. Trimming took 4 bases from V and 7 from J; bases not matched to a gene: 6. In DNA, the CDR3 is TGTGCCAGCAGTGTAGGACTAGCAGAGAATGAGCAGTTCTTC. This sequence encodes CASSVGLAENEQFF.